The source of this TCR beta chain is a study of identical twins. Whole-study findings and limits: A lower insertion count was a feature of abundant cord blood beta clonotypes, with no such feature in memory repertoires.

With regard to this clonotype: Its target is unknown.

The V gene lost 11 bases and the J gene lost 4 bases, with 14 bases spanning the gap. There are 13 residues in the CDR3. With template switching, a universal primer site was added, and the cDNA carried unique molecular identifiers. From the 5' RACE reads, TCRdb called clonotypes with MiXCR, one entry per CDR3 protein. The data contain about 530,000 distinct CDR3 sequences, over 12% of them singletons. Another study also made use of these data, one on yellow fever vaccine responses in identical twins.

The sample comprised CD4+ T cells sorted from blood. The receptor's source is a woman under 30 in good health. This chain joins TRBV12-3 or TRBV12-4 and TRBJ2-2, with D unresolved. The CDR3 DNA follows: TGTGCCGGGCGTGGCGAAGGCACCGGGGAGCTGTTTTTT. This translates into CAGRGEGTGELFF.